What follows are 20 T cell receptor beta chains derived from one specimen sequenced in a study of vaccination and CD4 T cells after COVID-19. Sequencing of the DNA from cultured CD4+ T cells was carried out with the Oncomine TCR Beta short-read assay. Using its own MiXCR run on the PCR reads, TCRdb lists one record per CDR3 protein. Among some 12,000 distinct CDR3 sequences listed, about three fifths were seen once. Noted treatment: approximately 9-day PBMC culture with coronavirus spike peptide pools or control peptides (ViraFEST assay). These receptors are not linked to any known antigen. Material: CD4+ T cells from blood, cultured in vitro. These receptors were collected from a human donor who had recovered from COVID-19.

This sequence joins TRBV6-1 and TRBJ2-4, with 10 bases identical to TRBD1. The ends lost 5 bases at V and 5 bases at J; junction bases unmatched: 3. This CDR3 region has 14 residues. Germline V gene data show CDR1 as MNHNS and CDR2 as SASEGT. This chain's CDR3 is CASSPGTGENIQYF. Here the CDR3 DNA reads TGTGCCAGCAGTCCTGGGACAGGGGAAAACATTCAGTACTTC.

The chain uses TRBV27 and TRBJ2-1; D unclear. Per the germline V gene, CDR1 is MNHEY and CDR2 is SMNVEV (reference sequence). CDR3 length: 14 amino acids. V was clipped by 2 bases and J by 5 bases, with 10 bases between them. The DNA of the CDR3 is TGTGCCAGCAGTTTAGGTTGGGGAAACAATGAGCAGTTCTTC. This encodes CASSLGWGNNEQFF.

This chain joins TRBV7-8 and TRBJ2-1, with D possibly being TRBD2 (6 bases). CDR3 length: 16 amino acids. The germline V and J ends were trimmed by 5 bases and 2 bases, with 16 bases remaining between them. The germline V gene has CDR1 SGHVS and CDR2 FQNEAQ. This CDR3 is CASSPSDPGAYNEQFF. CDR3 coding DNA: TGTGCCAGCAGCCCTAGCGACCCAGGCGCCTACAATGAGCAGTTCTTC.

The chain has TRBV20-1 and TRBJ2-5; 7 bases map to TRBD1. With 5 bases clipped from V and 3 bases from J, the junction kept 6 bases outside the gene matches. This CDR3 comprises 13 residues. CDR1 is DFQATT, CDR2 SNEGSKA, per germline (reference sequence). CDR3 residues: CSAFRDSKETQYF. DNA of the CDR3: TGCAGTGCTTTCCGGGACAGTAAAGAGACCCAGTACTTC.

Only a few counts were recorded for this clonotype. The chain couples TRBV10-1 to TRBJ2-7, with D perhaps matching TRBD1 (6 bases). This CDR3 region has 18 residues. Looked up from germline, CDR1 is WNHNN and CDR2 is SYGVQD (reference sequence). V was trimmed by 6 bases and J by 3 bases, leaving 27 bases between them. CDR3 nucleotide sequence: TGCGCCAGCAGGACAATCGGCAAGGCGAAGAAACAGGGCTACGAGCAGTACTTC. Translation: CASRTIGKAKKQGYEQYF.

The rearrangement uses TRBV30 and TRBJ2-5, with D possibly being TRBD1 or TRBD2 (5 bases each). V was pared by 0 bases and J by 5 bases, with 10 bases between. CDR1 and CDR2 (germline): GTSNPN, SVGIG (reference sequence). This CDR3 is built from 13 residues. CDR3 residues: CAWSVGWGETQYF. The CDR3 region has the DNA TGTGCCTGGAGTGTAGGATGGGGGGAGACCCAGTACTTC.

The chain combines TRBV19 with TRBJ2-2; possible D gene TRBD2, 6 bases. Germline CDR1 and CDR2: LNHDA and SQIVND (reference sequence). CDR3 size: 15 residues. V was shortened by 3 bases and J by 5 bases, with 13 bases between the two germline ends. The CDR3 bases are TGTGCCAGTAGTATCCCGCTAGCGCTAACCGGGGAGCTGTTTTTT. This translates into CASSIPLALTGELFF.

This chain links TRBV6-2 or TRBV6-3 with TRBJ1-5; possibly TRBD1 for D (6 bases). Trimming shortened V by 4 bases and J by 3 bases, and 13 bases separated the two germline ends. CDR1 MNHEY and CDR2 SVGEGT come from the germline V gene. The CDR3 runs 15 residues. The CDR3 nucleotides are TGTGCCAGCAGTTCCGGACAGCTTCCCAATCAGCCCCAGCATTTT. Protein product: CASSSGQLPNQPQHF.

As DNA, the CDR3 is TGTGCCAGCAGGCCCCGGGGACAGGGCCCAGACGGCTCACCCCTCCACTTT. It is translated as CASRPRGQGPDGSPLHF. The chain has TRBV6-1 and TRBJ1-6; TRBD1 matches at 9 bases. V shed 6 bases, J shed 10 bases, and the junction held 16 bases outside the gene matches. Looked up from germline, CDR1 is MNHNS and CDR2 is SASEGT. The CDR3 totals 17 residues.

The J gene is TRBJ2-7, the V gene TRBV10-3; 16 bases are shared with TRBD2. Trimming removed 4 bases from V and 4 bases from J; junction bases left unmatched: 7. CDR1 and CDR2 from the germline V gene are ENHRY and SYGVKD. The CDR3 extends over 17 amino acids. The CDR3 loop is CAISGGTSGRARYEQYF. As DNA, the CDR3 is TGTGCCATCAGTGGGGGGACTAGCGGGAGGGCCCGATACGAGCAGTACTTC.

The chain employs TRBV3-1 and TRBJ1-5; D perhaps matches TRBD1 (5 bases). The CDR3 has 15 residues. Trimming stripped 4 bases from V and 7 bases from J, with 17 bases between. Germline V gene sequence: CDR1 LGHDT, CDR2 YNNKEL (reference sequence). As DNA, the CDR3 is TGTGCCAGCAGCCGGGGCCGACCCGACGAGCAGCCCCAGCATTTT. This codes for CASSRGRPDEQPQHF.

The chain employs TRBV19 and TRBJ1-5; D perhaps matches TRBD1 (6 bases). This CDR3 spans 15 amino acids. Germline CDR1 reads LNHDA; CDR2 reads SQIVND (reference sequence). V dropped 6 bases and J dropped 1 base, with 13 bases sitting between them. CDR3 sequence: CASSRAGHSNQPQHF. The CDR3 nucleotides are TGTGCCAGTAGCCGTGCGGGACACAGCAATCAGCCCCAGCATTTT.

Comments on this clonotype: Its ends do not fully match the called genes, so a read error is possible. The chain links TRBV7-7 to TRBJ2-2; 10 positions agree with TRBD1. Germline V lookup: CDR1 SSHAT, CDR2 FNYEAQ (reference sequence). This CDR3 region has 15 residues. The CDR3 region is CASSPGTGAPGELFF. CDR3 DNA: TGTGCTAGCAGCCCCGGGACAGGGGCCCCCGGGGAGCTGTTTTTT.

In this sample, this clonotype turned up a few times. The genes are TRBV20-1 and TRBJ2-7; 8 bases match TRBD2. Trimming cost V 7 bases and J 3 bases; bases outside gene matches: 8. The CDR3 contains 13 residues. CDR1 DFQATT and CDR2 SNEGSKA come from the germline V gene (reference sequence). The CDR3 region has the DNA TGCAGTGGCCCCCCAGCGGGAGACTACGAGCAGTACTTC. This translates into CSGPPAGDYEQYF.

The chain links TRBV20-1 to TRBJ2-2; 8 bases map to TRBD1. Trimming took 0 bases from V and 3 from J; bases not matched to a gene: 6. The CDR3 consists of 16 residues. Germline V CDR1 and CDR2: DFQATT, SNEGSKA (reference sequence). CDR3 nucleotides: TGCAGTGCTAGAGATGAGGAGACAGGGGACACCGGGGAGCTGTTTTTT. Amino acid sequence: CSARDEETGDTGELFF.

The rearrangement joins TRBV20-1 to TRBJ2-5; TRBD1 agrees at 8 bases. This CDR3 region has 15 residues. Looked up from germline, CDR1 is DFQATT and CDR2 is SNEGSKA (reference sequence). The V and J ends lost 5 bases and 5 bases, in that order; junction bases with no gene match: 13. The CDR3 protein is CSAGQGDRSAETQYF. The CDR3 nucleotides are TGCAGTGCTGGACAGGGAGATCGGTCGGCGGAGACCCAGTACTTC.

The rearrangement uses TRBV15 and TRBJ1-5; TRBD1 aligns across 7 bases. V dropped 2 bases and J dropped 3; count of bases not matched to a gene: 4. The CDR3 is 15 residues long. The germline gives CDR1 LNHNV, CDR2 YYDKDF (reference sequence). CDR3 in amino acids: CATSRIDRDNQPQHF. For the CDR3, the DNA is TGTGCCACCAGCAGAATAGACAGGGACAATCAGCCCCAGCATTTT.

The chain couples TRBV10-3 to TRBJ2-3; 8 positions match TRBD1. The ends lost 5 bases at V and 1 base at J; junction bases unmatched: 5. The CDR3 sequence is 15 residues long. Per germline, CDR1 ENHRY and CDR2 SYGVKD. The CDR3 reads CAISRQGSGTDTQYF. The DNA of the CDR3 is TGTGCCATCAGTAGACAGGGGTCGGGCACAGATACGCAGTATTTT.

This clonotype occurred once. CDR3 DNA: TGTGCCAGCAGTGAAGGGCGGGACCCGGACACCGGGGAGCTGTTTTTT. This codes for CASSEGRDPDTGELFF. The chain uses TRBV6-4 and TRBJ2-2; D is perhaps TRBD2 (6 bases). The CDR3 contains 16 residues. V lost 3 bases to trimming and J lost 3 bases, with 14 bases between them. Per germline, CDR1 MRHNA and CDR2 SNTAGT.

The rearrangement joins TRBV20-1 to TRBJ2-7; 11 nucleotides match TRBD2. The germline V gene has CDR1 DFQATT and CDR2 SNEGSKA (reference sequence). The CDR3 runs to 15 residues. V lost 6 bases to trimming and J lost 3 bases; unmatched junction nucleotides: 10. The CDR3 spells CSARSGRAGDYEQYF. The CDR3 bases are TGCAGTGCCCGTAGCGGGAGGGCCGGGGACTACGAGCAGTACTTC.